A single sample gave rise to the 18 T cell receptor beta chains below, sequenced in a study of T cell responses to AZD1222 COVID-19 vaccine. This table comes from immunoSEQ multiplex PCR, and its TCRdb copy is limited to in-frame clones, with some not included. The top ten hold approximately 2.2% of the sample, which has roughly 150,000 clones, 85% to 95% seen once. The sequenced sample was peripheral blood, obtained on day 0 of AZD1222 vaccination. The receptors shown here come from an adult in good health.

The CDR3 DNA reads TGTGCCACCAGCAGGCTAGCGGGGAGCTCCTACAATGAGCAGTTCTTC. Translating it yields CATSRLAGSSYNEQFF. This chain connects TRBV15 to TRBJ2-1, with 9 positions matching TRBD2. Germline CDR1 reads LNHNV; CDR2 reads YYDKDF (reference sequence). The CDR3 has 16 residues. V was pared by 3 bases and J by 0 bases, with 3 bases of the junction left unmatched. Using reference TRBV15 and TRBJ2-1 for the parts outside the CDR3, the full variable domain is DAMVIQNPRYQVTQFGKPVTLSCSQTLNHNVMYWYQQKSSQAPKLLFHYYDKDFNNEADTPDNFQSRRPNTSFCFLDIRSPGLGDTAMYLCATSRLAGSSYNEQFFGPGTRLTVL.

The chain combines TRBV28 with TRBJ2-7; D unresolved. Germline V CDR1 and CDR2: MDHEN, SYDVKM. The CDR3 extends over 12 amino acids. Between the trimmed V and J ends, which lost 8 bases and 0 bases, there was a span of 8 bases. The CDR3 loop reads CASGRSSYEQYF. The CDR3 DNA is TGTGCCAGCGGAAGGAGCTCCTACGAGCAGTACTTC.

The sample holds one count of this clone. The rearrangement links TRBV30 to TRBJ1-4; D unresolved. The CDR3 is 11 residues long. The V end was cut by 4 bases, the J end by 8 bases, with 8 bases between. Germline CDR1 is GTSNPN and CDR2 is SVGIG (reference sequence). CDR3 nucleotides: TGTGCCTGGAAGGGATGGGAAAAACTGTTTTTT. It translates to CAWKGWEKLFF.

The rearrangement joins TRBV10-3 to TRBJ1-4; 10 bases match TRBD1. This CDR3 spans 16 amino acids. The V and J ends lost 5 bases and 7 bases, in that order; junction bases with no gene match: 10. CDR1 ENHRY and CDR2 SYGVKD come from the germline V gene. As DNA, the CDR3 is TGTGCCATCAGTCATATTCCGGGACAGGGGCCTGAAAAACTGTTTTTT. Translating it yields CAISHIPGQGPEKLFF.

This chain connects TRBV10-1 to TRBJ2-1, with 7 bases that match TRBD1. Unmatched junction bases numbered 11, after V lost 6 bases and J lost 0 bases. Germline V lookup: CDR1 WNHNN, CDR2 SYGVQD (reference sequence). The length of the CDR3 is 17 residues. CDR3 in amino acids: CASRDRPDPSSYNEQFF. The CDR3 nucleotides are TGCGCCAGCAGGGACAGGCCGGACCCCAGCTCCTACAATGAGCAGTTCTTC.

The V and J genes are TRBV30 and TRBJ1-5; no reliable D call. Deletions cut 0 bases from V and 5 bases from J, with 8 bases between. This CDR3 spans 13 amino acids. Germline V gene data show CDR1 as GTSNPN and CDR2 as SVGIG (reference sequence). In DNA form, the CDR3 reads TGTGCCTGGAGTGTTACCGTCTATCAGCCCCAGCATTTT. It encodes CAWSVTVYQPQHF.

The gene calls are TRBV10-3 and TRBJ2-5, with 7 bases fitting TRBD2. V lost 4 bases, J lost 5 bases, and 1 base stayed unmatched. Germline V gene data show CDR1 as ENHRY and CDR2 as SYGVKD. There are 12 residues in the CDR3. The CDR3 sequence: CAISGTRETQYF. The CDR3, as DNA: TGTGCCATCAGTGGGACTAGGGAGACCCAGTACTTC.

The chain recombines TRBV2 with TRBJ2-2, with 8 bases identical to TRBD1. V gave up 7 bases and J gave up 5 bases; unmatched junction bases: 9. This CDR3 spans 15 amino acids. The germline gives CDR1 SNHLY, CDR2 FYNNEI. The CDR3 is CASTLGQGRTGELFF. CDR3 sequence (DNA): TGTGCCAGCACCCTTGGACAGGGCCGGACCGGGGAGCTGTTTTTT.

The V and J genes are TRBV5-4 and TRBJ2-1; unclear D gene. The CDR3 totals 13 residues. Germline CDR1 is SGHNT and CDR2 is YYREEE (reference sequence). V gave up 0 bases and J gave up 5 bases, with 6 bases separating them. CDR3 nucleotide sequence: TGTGCCAGCAGCTTGGCCGTAGACAATGAGCAGTTCTTC. Protein sequence: CASSLAVDNEQFF.

The chain links TRBV5-1 to TRBJ1-3; 8 bases fit TRBD1. The CDR3 extends over 19 amino acids. V lost 0 bases to trimming and J lost 0 bases; unmatched junction nucleotides: 11. Germline CDR1 and CDR2: SGHRS and YFSETQ. The CDR3: CASSLEPGTGNPSGNTIYF. In nucleotides, the CDR3 is TGCGCCAGCAGCTTGGAACCTGGGACAGGAAATCCCTCTGGAAACACCATATATTTT.

The chain carries TRBV25-1 and TRBJ1-3; a possible D gene is TRBD1 (6 bases). Germline loops: CDR1 MGHDK, CDR2 SYGVNS. The CDR3 runs to 15 residues. Trimming removed 6 bases from V and 0 bases from J, with 12 bases in between. As DNA, the CDR3 is TGTGCCAGCAGGGAAGAGGGGGGCTCTGGAAACACCATATATTTT. This translates into CASREEGGSGNTIYF.

The chain combines TRBV20-1 with TRBJ2-1; 8 nucleotides align to TRBD1. Germline assignment: CDR1 DFQATT and CDR2 SNEGSKA (reference sequence). The CDR3 has 15 residues. Trimming took 3 bases from V and 12 from J; bases not matched to a gene: 16. The CDR3 region is CSASRGDRSLSGQFF. Written as DNA, the CDR3 is TGCAGTGCTAGTAGAGGGGACAGGTCCCTAAGCGGGCAGTTCTTC.

J is TRBJ1-6 and V is TRBV7-8; D is undetermined. Germline loops: CDR1 SGHVS, CDR2 FQNEAQ. The CDR3 length is 15 residues. The V end lost 2 bases, the J end lost 9 bases, and 14 bases lay between the germline ends. CDR3 sequence reads: CASSLSDAPVSPLHF. DNA of the CDR3: TGTGCCAGCAGCTTAAGTGATGCCCCGGTTTCACCCCTCCACTTT.

A single count supports this clone. V is TRBV27 and J is TRBJ1-4; no clear D. Trimming removed 5 bases at V and 8 bases at J, with 0 bases between. From germline, CDR1 is MNHEY and CDR2 SMNVEV (reference sequence). The CDR3 runs 9 residues. The CDR3 bases are TGTGCCAGCAGTGAAAAACTGTTTTTT. Amino acids: CASSEKLFF. The whole variable domain, filled in from reference TRBV27 and TRBJ1-4, reads EAQVTQNPRYLITVTGKKLTVTCSQNMNHEYMSWYRQDPGLGLRQIYYSMNVEVTDKGDVPEGYKVSRKEKRNFPLILESPSPNQTSLYFCASSEKLFFGSGTQLSVL.

The V gene is TRBV5-1, the J gene TRBJ1-1, with 8 bases aligning to TRBD1. From germline, CDR1 is SGHRS and CDR2 YFSETQ. V shed 4 bases and J 8 bases; nucleotides not matched to a gene: 10. The CDR3 consists of 14 residues. CDR3 sequence reads: CASSAGQAGAEAFF. CDR3 coding DNA: TGCGCCAGCAGCGCGGGACAGGCCGGGGCGGAAGCTTTCTTT.

For this clone: A junction end diverges from the germline sequence, so it may reflect a read error. Here the CDR3 DNA reads TGTGCCAGTTCACCTGGGTCCTATGGGACCGGAGGAGAAAAACTGTTTTTT. It encodes CASSPGSYGTGGEKLFF. This rearrangement joins TRBV18 to TRBJ1-4; D possibly corresponds to TRBD1 (5 bases). Per the germline V gene, CDR1 is KGHSH and CDR2 is LQKENI. There are 17 residues in the CDR3.

The chain links TRBV11-2 to TRBJ1-4, with D uncertain. The CDR3 has 15 amino acids. Trimming pared 5 bases from V and 5 bases from J, leaving 15 bases between. CDR1 is SGHAT, CDR2 FQNNGV, per germline. The CDR3 is CASSPLKGKNEKLFF. Written as DNA, the CDR3 is TGTGCCAGCAGCCCTCTAAAGGGAAAAAATGAAAAACTGTTTTTT.

This clone has only one observation. The CDR3 spells CAWGQGTDRSGAYGYTF. CDR3 coding DNA: TGTGCCTGGGGTCAGGGGACAGATAGAAGTGGGGCTTATGGCTACACCTTC. The J gene is TRBJ1-2, the V gene TRBV30; 7 nucleotides line up with TRBD1. The CDR3 extends over 17 amino acids. In germline, CDR1 is GTSNPN, CDR2 SVGIG (reference sequence). After removal of 5 bases from V and 5 bases from J, the junction contained 20 bases not matched to a gene.